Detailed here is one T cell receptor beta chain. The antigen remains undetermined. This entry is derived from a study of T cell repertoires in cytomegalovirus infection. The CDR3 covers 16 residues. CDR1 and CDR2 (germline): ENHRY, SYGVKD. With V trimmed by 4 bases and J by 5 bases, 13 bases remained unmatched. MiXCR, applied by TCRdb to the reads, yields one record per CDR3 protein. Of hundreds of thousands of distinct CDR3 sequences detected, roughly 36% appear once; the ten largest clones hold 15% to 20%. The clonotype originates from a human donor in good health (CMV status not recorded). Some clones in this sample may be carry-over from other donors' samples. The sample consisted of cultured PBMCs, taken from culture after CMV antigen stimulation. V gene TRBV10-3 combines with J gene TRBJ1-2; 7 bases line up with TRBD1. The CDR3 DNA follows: TGTGCCATCAGTGGCCCGACAGGGAGAGAGGCTTATGGCTACACCTTC. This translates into CAISGPTGREAYGYTF.